This is a list of T cell receptor beta chains from one sample in a study of blood T cell repertoires in COVID-19. The table came from immunoSEQ multiplex PCR; TCRdb's copy has only in-frame clones and leaves some out. The data contain roughly 250,000 clones, approximately 80% of them singletons. Sequenced sample: peripheral blood. These receptors were collected from a woman aged 80 or older with active or convalescent COVID-19. Both conserved end residues are part of each CDR3. The order of the fields is CDR3 protein, CDR3 length, clone size, V gene, J gene. Expanded clones are given a class, and other clones once, few, many or no size at all.

CDR3: CASITAGTHNSPLHF; length: 15; size: -; V: TRBV28; J: TRBJ1-6
CDR3: CASSLAGPNQPQHF; length: 14; size: -; V: TRBV27; J: TRBJ1-5
CDR3: CASSLVEGWNTEAFF; length: 15; size: -; V: TRBV27; J: TRBJ1-1
CDR3: CASSSGQGSQETQYF; length: 15; size: -; V: TRBV5-1; J: TRBJ2-5
CDR3: CASTQVGEQFF; length: 11; size: -; V: TRBV12-3/TRBV12-4; J: TRBJ2-1
CDR3: CASRPQGFQETQYF; length: 14; size: once; V: TRBV5-1; J: TRBJ2-5
CDR3: CASSLARTQVDNEQFF; length: 16; size: -; V: TRBV7-9; J: TRBJ2-1
CDR3: CASSFGPGEETQYF; length: 14; size: -; V: TRBV5-6; J: TRBJ2-5
CDR3: CSASGGHPFYEQYF; length: 14; size: -; V: TRBV20-1; J: TRBJ2-7
CDR3: CASSLDVGGAIGYTF; length: 15; size: -; V: TRBV5-1; J: TRBJ1-2
CDR3: CASSRAAANVLTF; length: 13; size: -; V: TRBV7-8; J: TRBJ2-6
CDR3: CASSAGRDQPQHF; length: 13; size: -; V: TRBV18; J: TRBJ1-5
CDR3: CASMDIKEKLFF; length: 12; size: -; V: TRBV2; J: TRBJ1-4
CDR3: CASSPTGGATDTQYF; length: 15; size: once; V: TRBV28; J: TRBJ2-3
CDR3: CASSPNGQGFGYTF; length: 14; size: -; V: TRBV19; J: TRBJ1-2
CDR3: CASSRSTGELFF; length: 12; size: -; V: TRBV18; J: TRBJ2-2
CDR3: CASRSSGGTDTQYF; length: 14; size: -; V: TRBV6-5; J: TRBJ2-3
CDR3: CASSIGGTGVYEQYF; length: 15; size: -; V: TRBV28; J: TRBJ2-7
CDR3: CASSSPPAQELNNEQFF; length: 17; size: -; V: TRBV5-1; J: TRBJ2-1
CDR3: CSVEKGRQGTIYF; length: 13; size: -; V: TRBV29-1; J: TRBJ1-3
CDR3: CASSGGLQETQYF; length: 13; size: -; V: TRBV2; J: TRBJ2-5
CDR3: CASSLSGGAGYGYTF; length: 15; size: -; V: TRBV5-5; J: TRBJ1-2
CDR3: CASSKTKTGIDEKLFF; length: 16; size: -; V: TRBV18; J: TRBJ1-4
CDR3: CASRITGDQPQHF; length: 13; size: -; V: TRBV10-2; J: TRBJ1-5
CDR3: CASSLTGSPGANVLTF; length: 16; size: -; V: TRBV5-1; J: TRBJ2-6
CDR3: CASSPGTSGSGYEQYF; length: 16; size: -; V: TRBV18; J: TRBJ2-7
CDR3: CASSLRGSNTEAFF; length: 14; size: few; V: TRBV14; J: TRBJ1-1
CDR3: CAWSGGRVAGSEQFF; length: 15; size: -; V: TRBV30; J: TRBJ2-1
CDR3: CASSLFRTGNNQPQHF; length: 16; size: -; V: TRBV28; J: TRBJ1-5
CDR3: CAWSVQGVREKLFF; length: 14; size: -; V: TRBV30; J: TRBJ1-4
CDR3: CASSIRITDTQYF; length: 13; size: few; V: TRBV19; J: TRBJ2-3
CDR3: CASSPGTGEREKLFF; length: 15; size: -; V: TRBV3-1/TRBV3-2; J: TRBJ1-4
CDR3: CATSDPTRAGNADTQYF; length: 17; size: -; V: TRBV24-1; J: TRBJ2-3
CDR3: CASSGTANTYEQYF; length: 14; size: -; V: TRBV7-9; J: TRBJ2-7
CDR3: CSATPGQGLNSGNTIYF; length: 17; size: -; V: TRBV29-1; J: TRBJ1-3
CDR3: CASSRTGEGYTF; length: 12; size: -; V: TRBV3-1/TRBV3-2; J: TRBJ1-2
CDR3: CAWTSGSADTQYF; length: 13; size: -; V: TRBV30; J: TRBJ2-3
CDR3: CASSFLDREGSPLHF; length: 15; size: -; V: TRBV5-6; J: TRBJ1-6
CDR3: CASSFGTGPENEQFF; length: 15; size: -; V: TRBV28; J: TRBJ2-1
CDR3: CASSELTSGRADTQYF; length: 16; size: -; V: TRBV25-1; J: TRBJ2-3
CDR3: CASSRGSRGTEAFF; length: 14; size: once; V: TRBV28; J: TRBJ1-1
CDR3: CASSASPVNQPQHF; length: 14; size: -; V: TRBV28; J: TRBJ1-5
CDR3: CATIAGDTNTGELFF; length: 15; size: -; V: TRBV2; J: TRBJ2-2
CDR3: CASSPGQGVQPQHF; length: 14; size: -; V: TRBV6-2/TRBV6-3; J: TRBJ1-5
CDR3: CASSPRTGGEKLFF; length: 14; size: -; V: TRBV27; J: TRBJ1-4